These 9 T cell receptor beta chains share one sample of origin, sequenced in a study of OX40 agonist ivuxolimab in advanced cancers. Clones were sequenced by immunoSEQ multiplex PCR, and TCRdb holds only the in-frame ones, with some missing. Among 75,000 to 100,000 clones listed, approximately 88% were seen once. The source material was CD4+ or CD8+ T cells sorted from blood, sampled in a trial of the OX40 agonist ivuxolimab. Receptor source: an adult with an advanced solid tumor such as melanoma, head and neck, liver or kidney cancer.

The rearrangement joins TRBV25-1 to TRBJ2-5, with TRBD2 matching over 7 bases. The CDR3 contains 16 residues. Losses at the gene ends were 6 bases for V and 2 bases for J; bases not matched to a gene: 12. Germline assignment: CDR1 MGHDK and CDR2 SYGVNS. The CDR3 reads CASSLMGGDLQETQYF. CDR3 nucleotides: TGTGCCAGCAGCCTTATGGGGGGGGATCTACAAGAGACCCAGTACTTC.

This chain joins TRBV5-6 and TRBJ2-5; perhaps D is TRBD1 or TRBD2 (6 bases each). V was shortened by 5 bases and J by 1 base, with 24 bases between the two germline ends. This CDR3 is 18 amino acids long. Germline lookup yields CDR1 SGHDT and CDR2 YYEEEE. The CDR3 here is CASRRGVGGSRGQETQYF. CDR3 nucleotide sequence: TGTGCCAGCAGAAGGGGAGTGGGGGGCAGTAGGGGCCAAGAGACCCAGTACTTC. The full variable domain, its missing parts supplied by reference TRBV5-6 and TRBJ2-5, is DAGVTQSPTHLIKTRGQQVTLRCSPKSGHDTVSWYQQALGQGPQFIFQYYEEEERQRGNFPDRFSGHQFPNYSSELNVNALLLGDSALYLCASRRGVGGSRGQETQYFGPGTRLLVL.

The rearrangement links TRBV5-6 to TRBJ2-3; 10 nucleotides match TRBD1. Germline V gene sequence: CDR1 SGHDT, CDR2 YYEEEE. This CDR3 is 15 amino acids long. J lost 3 bases, V lost 4 bases, and 5 bases had no gene match. CDR3 region: CASSAGQGRTDTQYF. The CDR3 coding sequence is TGTGCCAGCAGCGCGGGACAGGGGCGGACAGATACGCAGTATTTT.

This chain uses TRBV7-9 with TRBJ1-1; D is perhaps TRBD1 (6 bases). Trimming removed 1 base at V and 3 bases at J, with 12 bases between. CDR1 and CDR2 from the germline V gene are SEHNR and FQNEAQ (reference sequence). The length of the CDR3 is 15 residues. The CDR3 loop is CASSLVSRGDTEAFF. The CDR3 coding sequence is TGTGCCAGCAGCTTAGTAAGCAGGGGCGACACTGAAGCTTTCTTT.

This chain uses TRBV2 with TRBJ1-1; D ambiguous. The CDR3 length is 13 residues. Trimming took off 2 bases at V and 5 bases at J, with 9 bases between the two ends. Germline V gene sequence: CDR1 SNHLY, CDR2 FYNNEI. The CDR3 sequence is CASSERWETEAFF. For the CDR3, the DNA is TGTGCCAGCAGTGAACGGTGGGAGACTGAAGCTTTCTTT. Complete variable domain (other parts from reference TRBV2 and TRBJ1-1): EPEVTQTPSHQVTQMGQEVILRCVPISNHLYFYWYRQILGQKVEFLVSFYNNEISEKSEIFDDQFSVERPDGSNFTLKIRSTKLEDSAMYFCASSERWETEAFFGQGTRLTVV.

This chain joins TRBV10-3 and TRBJ2-3, with D perhaps given as TRBD1 or TRBD2 (5 bases each). With 6 bases removed from V and 2 bases from J, the gap between germline ends came to 12 bases. Germline V gives CDR1 ENHRY, CDR2 SYGVKD. The CDR3 has 14 amino acids. CDR3 bases: TGTGCCATCAGGGCAGGGAGTAACACAGATACGCAGTATTTT. Its translation is CAIRAGSNTDTQYF.

The chain combines TRBV18 with TRBJ2-3, with TRBD1 matching 11 bases. Looked up from germline, CDR1 is KGHSH and CDR2 is LQKENI. This CDR3 comprises 14 residues. With 3 bases clipped from V and 4 bases from J, the junction kept 0 bases outside the gene matches. CDR3 DNA: TGTGCCAGCTCACCGGGACAGGGGGCAGATACGCAGTATTTT. This translates into CASSPGQGADTQYF.

The V and J genes are TRBV6-5 and TRBJ1-2, with D unclear. Trimming left V 1 base short and J 3 bases short, with 15 bases between. The germline V gene encodes CDR1 MNHEY and CDR2 SVGAGI. This CDR3 is 16 amino acids long. The CDR3 region is CASSYLQKRAYYGYTF. DNA of the CDR3: TGTGCCAGCAGTTACTTGCAAAAGAGGGCCTACTATGGCTACACCTTC.

V usage is TRBV4-2 and J usage is TRBJ1-2, with a weak D call TRBD1 (5 bases). The CDR3 is 16 residues long. CDR1 LGHNA and CDR2 YNFKEQ come from the germline V gene. The V and J ends lost 0 bases and 7 bases respectively, with 18 bases between them. The CDR3 spells CASSQDERGERGGYTF. The CDR3 nucleotides read TGTGCCAGCAGCCAAGATGAACGGGGGGAGAGGGGTGGCTACACCTTC.